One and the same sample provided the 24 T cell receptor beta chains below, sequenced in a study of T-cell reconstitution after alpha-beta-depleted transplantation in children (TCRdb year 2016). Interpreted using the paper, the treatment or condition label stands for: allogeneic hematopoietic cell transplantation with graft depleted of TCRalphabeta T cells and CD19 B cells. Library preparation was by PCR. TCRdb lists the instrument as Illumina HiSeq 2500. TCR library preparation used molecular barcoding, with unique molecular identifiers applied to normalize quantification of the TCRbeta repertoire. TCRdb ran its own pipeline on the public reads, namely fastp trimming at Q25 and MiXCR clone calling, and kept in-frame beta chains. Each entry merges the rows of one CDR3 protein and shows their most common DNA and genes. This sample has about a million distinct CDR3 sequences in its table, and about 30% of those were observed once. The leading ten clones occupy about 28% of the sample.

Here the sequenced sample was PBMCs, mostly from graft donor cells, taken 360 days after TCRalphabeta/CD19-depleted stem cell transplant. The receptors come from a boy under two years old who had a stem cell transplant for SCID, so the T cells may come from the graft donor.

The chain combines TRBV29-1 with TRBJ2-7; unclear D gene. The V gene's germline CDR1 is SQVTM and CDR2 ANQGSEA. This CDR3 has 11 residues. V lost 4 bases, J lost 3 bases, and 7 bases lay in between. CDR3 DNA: TGCAGCGTTGCCACTAACTACGAGCAGTACTTC. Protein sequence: CSVATNYEQYF.

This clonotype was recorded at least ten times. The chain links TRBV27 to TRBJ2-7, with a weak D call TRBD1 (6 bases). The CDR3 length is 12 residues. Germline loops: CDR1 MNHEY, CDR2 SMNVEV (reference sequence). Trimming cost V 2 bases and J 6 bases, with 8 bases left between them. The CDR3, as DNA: TGTGCCAGCAGTTTAACAGGGTTCGAGCAGTACTTC. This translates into CASSLTGFEQYF.

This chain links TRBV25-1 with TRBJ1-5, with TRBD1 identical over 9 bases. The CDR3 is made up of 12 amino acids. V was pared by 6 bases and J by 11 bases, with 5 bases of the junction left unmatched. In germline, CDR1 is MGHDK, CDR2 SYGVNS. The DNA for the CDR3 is TGTGCCAGCAGAGGACAGGGGTTTGCCCAGCATTTT. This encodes CASRGQGFAQHF.

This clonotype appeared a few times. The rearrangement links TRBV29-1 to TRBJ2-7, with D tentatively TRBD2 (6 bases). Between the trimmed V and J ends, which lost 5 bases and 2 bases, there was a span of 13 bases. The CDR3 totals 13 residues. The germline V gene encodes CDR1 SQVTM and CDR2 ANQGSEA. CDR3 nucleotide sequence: TGCAGCGTTCAGCGGGCAACCCCCTACGAGCAGTACTTC. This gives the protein CSVQRATPYEQYF.

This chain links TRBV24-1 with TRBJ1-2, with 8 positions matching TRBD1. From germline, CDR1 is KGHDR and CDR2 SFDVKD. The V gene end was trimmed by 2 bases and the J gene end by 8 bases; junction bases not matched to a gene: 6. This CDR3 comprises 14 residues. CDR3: CATSDWQGARGYTF. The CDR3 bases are TGTGCCACCAGTGATTGGCAGGGGGCGCGCGGCTACACCTTC.

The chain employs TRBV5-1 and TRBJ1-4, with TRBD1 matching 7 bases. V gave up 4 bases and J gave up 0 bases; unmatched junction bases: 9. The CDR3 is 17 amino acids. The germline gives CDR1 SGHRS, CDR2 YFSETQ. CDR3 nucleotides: TGCGCCAGCAGCCTGTCACAGGGGACCGCAACTAATGAAAAACTGTTTTTT. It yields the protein CASSLSQGTATNEKLFF. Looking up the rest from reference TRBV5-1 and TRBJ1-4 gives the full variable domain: KAGVTQTPRYLIKTRGQQVTLSCSPISGHRSVSWYQQTPGQGLQFLFEYFSETQRNKGNFPGRFSGRQFSNSRSEMNVSTLELGDSALYLCASSLSQGTATNEKLFFGSGTQLSVL.

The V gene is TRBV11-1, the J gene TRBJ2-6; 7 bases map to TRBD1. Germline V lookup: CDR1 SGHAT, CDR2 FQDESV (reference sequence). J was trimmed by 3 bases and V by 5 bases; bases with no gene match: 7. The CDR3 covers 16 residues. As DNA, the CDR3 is TGTGCCAGCAGCCGCAAGACAGGGAGTGGGGCCAACGTCCTGACTTTC. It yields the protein CASSRKTGSGANVLTF.

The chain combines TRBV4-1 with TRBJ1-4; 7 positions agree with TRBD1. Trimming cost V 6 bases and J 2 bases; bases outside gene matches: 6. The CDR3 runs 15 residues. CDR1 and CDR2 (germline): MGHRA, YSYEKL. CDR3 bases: TGCGCCAGCAGACGGCAGGGGGGCACTAATGAAAAACTGTTTTTT. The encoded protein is CASRRQGGTNEKLFF.

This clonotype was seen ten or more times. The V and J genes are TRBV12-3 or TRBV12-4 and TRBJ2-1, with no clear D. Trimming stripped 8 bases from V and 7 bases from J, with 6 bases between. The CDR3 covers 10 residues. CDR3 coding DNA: TGTGCCAGCCGATTGAATGAGCAGTTCTTC. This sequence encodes CASRLNEQFF.

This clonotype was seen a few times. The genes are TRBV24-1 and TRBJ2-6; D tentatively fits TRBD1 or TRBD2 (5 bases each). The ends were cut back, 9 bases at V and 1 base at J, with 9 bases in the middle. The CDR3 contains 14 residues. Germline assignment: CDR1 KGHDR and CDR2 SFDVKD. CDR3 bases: TGTGCCACCCCAGGGAGTTCTGGGGCCAACGTCCTGACTTTC. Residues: CATPGSSGANVLTF.

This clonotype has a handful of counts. This CDR3 is CATSRDGAVTDTQYF. In nucleotides, the CDR3 is TGTGCCACCAGCAGAGATGGGGCCGTCACAGATACGCAGTATTTT. V is TRBV15 and J is TRBJ2-3, with D possibly matching TRBD1 (5 bases). There are 15 residues in the CDR3. Between the trimmed V and J ends, which lost 0 bases and 2 bases, there was a span of 9 bases. Germline CDR1 is LNHNV and CDR2 is YYDKDF (reference sequence).

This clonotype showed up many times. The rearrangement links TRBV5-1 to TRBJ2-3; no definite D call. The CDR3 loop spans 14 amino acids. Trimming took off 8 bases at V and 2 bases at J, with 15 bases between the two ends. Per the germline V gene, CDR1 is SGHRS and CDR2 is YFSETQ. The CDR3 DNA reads TGCGCCAGTACCGCACTTGAACCCACAGATACGCAGTATTTT. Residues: CASTALEPTDTQYF.

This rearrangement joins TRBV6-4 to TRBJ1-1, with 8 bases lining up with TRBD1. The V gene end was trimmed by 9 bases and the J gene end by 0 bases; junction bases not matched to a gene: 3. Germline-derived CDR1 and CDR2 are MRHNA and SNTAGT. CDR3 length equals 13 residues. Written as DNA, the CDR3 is TGTGCCAGGCGACAGGGGTTGAACACTGAAGCTTTCTTT. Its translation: CARRQGLNTEAFF.

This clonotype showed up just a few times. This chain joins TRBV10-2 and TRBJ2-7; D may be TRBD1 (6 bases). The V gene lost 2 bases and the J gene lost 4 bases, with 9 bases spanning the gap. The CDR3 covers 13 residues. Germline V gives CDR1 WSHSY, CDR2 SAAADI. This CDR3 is CASSEQGWYEQYF. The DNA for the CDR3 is TGCGCCAGCAGTGAGCAGGGGTGGTACGAGCAGTACTTC.

The CDR3 DNA follows: TGTGCCAGCAGTTACTCGGTTGTGTCAGTTCATTCACCCCTCCACTTT. This gives the protein CASSYSVVSVHSPLHF. The rearrangement links TRBV6-5 to TRBJ1-6; D call uncertain. The V end lost 0 bases, the J end lost 8 bases, and 14 bases lay between the germline ends. CDR1 is MNHEY and CDR2 is SVGAGI in the germline V gene. This CDR3 has 16 residues.

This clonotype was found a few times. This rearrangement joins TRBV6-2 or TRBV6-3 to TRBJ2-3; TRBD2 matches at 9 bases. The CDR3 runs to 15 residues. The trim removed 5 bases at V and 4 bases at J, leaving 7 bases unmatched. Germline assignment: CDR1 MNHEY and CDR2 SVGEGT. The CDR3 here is CASSGTSLNPDTQYF. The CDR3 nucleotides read TGTGCCAGCAGTGGGACTAGCTTAAACCCAGATACGCAGTATTTT.

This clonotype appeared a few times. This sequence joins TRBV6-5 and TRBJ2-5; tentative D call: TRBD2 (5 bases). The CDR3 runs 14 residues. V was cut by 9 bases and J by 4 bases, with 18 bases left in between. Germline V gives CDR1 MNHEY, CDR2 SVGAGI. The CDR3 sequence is CASQASSNGETQYF. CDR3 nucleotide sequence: TGTGCCAGTCAGGCTAGCTCGAATGGAGAGACCCAGTACTTC.

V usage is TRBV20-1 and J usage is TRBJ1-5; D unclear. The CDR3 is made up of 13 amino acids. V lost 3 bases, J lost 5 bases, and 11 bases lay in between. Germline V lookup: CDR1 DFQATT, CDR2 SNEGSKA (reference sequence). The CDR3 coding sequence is TGCAGTGCTAGTAAAGGAATTGATCAGCCCCAGCATTTT. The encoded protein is CSASKGIDQPQHF.

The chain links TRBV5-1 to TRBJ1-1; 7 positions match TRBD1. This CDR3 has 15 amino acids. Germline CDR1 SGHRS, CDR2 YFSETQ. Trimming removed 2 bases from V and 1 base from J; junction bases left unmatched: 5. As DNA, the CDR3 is TGCGCCAGCAGCTTAACTGACAGGGAGAACACTGAAGCTTTCTTT. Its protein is CASSLTDRENTEAFF.

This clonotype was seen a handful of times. The CDR3: CAISLHADTQYF. The CDR3 DNA sequence: TGTGCCATCAGTCTGCACGCAGATACGCAGTATTTT. The chain combines TRBV10-3 with TRBJ2-3; D gene ambiguous. The CDR3 has 12 residues. V lost 5 bases and J lost 4, with 7 bases in between. Germline CDR1 ENHRY, CDR2 SYGVKD.

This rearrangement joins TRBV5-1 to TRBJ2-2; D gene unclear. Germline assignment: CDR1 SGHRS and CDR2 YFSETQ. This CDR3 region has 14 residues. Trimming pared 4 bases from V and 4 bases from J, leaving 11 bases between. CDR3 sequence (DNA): TGCGCCAGCAGCCCCCTCGTCGGCACCGGGGAGCTGTTTTTT. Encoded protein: CASSPLVGTGELFF. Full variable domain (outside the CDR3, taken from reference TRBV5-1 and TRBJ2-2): KAGVTQTPRYLIKTRGQQVTLSCSPISGHRSVSWYQQTPGQGLQFLFEYFSETQRNKGNFPGRFSGRQFSNSRSEMNVSTLELGDSALYLCASSPLVGTGELFFGEGSRLTVL.

In nucleotides, the CDR3 is TGTGCCAGCAGCCAAAGGGGTATGGTGTACTTC. Protein sequence: CASSQRGMVYF. The V and J genes are TRBV13 and TRBJ2-7, with D possibly being TRBD1 (5 bases). The germline CDR1 and CDR2 sequences are PRHDT and FYEKMQ (reference sequence). The CDR3 is made up of 11 amino acids. V lost 5 bases, J lost 12 bases, and 14 bases lay in between.

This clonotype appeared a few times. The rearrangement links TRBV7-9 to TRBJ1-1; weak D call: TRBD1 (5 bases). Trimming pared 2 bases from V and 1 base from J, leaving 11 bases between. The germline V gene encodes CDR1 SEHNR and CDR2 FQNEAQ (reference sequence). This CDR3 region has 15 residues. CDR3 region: CASSLFWGPNTEAFF. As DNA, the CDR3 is TGTGCCAGCAGCTTATTTTGGGGCCCGAACACTGAAGCTTTCTTT.

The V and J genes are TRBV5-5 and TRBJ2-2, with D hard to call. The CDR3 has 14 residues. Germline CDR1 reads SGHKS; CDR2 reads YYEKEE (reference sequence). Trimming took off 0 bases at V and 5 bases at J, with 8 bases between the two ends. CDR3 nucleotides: TGTGCCAGCAGCTTGGGCCAGTGGACCGGGGAGCTGTTTTTT. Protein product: CASSLGQWTGELFF.